The 29 T cell receptor beta chains listed next were all sequenced from one sample in a study of T cells in women clearing cervical HPV infection (dated by TCRdb to between 2017 and 2018). The library was prepared using the immunoSEQ multiplex PCR assay. Drawn from immuneACCESS, this table holds only the in-frame rearrangements with V and J called that TCRdb kept. Clones are partly lost; checked studies trace under half to an unresolved V gene and leave the rest unexplained. The sample table holds tens of thousands of clones. The ten top clones hold 7.6% of the sample. The sample consisted of blood buffy coat. The source is a woman between 18 and 69 years old with a cervical HPV16 infection that either progressed to CIN3+ or cleared (not recorded which).

About this clone: The read gets to within 3 residues of the CDR3 end, and the germline J gene fills in the rest. The V and J genes are TRBV7-8 and TRBJ2-5; D possibly corresponds to TRBD1 (6 bases). The V and J ends lost 5 bases and 5 bases respectively, with 15 bases between them. The CDR3 has 14 amino acids. Germline lookup yields CDR1 SGHVS and CDR2 FQNEAQ. This CDR3 is CASSLRWGRETQYF. The CDR3 bases that were read are TGTGCCAGCAGCCTTAGGTGGGGGCGTGAGACC.

Notes on this clone: The CDR3 end falls 3 residues outside the read, so it is completed with the germline J gene. The V call is TRBV11-2, the J call TRBJ2-3; D unresolved. V was shortened by 4 bases and J by 7 bases, with 15 bases between the two germline ends. Germline loops: CDR1 SGHAT, CDR2 FQNNGV. This CDR3 contains 14 residues. CDR3 sequence reads: CASSSLALFNTQYF. The sequenced CDR3 bases are TGTGCCAGCAGCTCATTAGCCCTTTTTAATACG.

A note on this clone: The CDR3 end lies 3 residues beyond the end of the read and is filled in from the germline J gene. This sequence joins TRBV20-1 and TRBJ1-2; unclear D gene. This CDR3 is built from 12 residues. The germline V and J ends were trimmed by 3 bases and 2 bases, with 7 bases remaining between them. Germline CDR1 DFQATT, CDR2 SNEGSKA (reference sequence). The part of the CDR3 DNA that was read is TGCAGTGCTAGGAGCGGGAACTATGGC. Translated: CSARSGNYG. The whole CDR3 sequence reads CSARSGNYGYTF.

To note about this clone: The sequence runs out 3 residues before the end of the CDR3; the remainder is reconstructed from the germline J gene. The chain uses TRBV5-1 and TRBJ2-3; 12 nucleotides align to TRBD2. The V segment lost 3 bases and the J segment 6 bases; nucleotides outside the gene matches: 2. This CDR3 comprises 14 residues. CDR1 and CDR2 from the germline V gene are SGHRS and YFSETQ. This CDR3 reads CASSSSGRADTQYF. The CDR3 DNA, read in part, is TGCGCCAGCAGCTCTAGCGGGAGGGCGGATACG.

Concerning this clone: The read ends 3 residues early relative to the CDR3; the germline J gene fills the gap. The V and J genes are TRBV10-3 and TRBJ2-7; 8 nucleotides line up with TRBD2. Germline CDR1 ENHRY, CDR2 SYGVKD. The CDR3 is made up of 15 amino acids. V was pared by 3 bases and J by 5 bases, with 9 bases of the junction left unmatched. CDR3 DNA (partial): TGTGCCATCAGTGACCCGAGCGGGAGAGGCGACGAG. Amino acids: CAISDPSGRGDE. The complete CDR3 protein is CAISDPSGRGDEQYF.

Notes on this clone: The read stops 3 residues short of the end of the CDR3; the missing end is completed from the germline J gene. The genes are TRBV12-3 or TRBV12-4 and TRBJ2-2; D is undetermined. V shed 0 bases and J shed 3 bases, with 14 bases lying between them. The CDR3 length is 17 residues. The sequenced part of the CDR3 DNA is TGTGCCAGCAGTTTAGCGCAATGGCGTCAGGACACCGGGGAG. Translation: CASSLAQWRQDTGE. The complete CDR3 protein is CASSLAQWRQDTGELFF.

The CDR3 here is CASSPDRNTYGYTF. The CDR3 bases that were read are TGTGCCAGCAGCCCGGACAGGAACACCTATGGC. V usage is TRBV5-6 and J usage is TRBJ1-2, with TRBD1 matching 7 bases. The read finishes 3 residues shy of the CDR3 end, and the germline J gene is used to complete it. V lost 4 bases, J lost 4 bases, and 7 bases stayed unmatched. The CDR3 covers 14 residues. Germline CDR1 is SGHDT and CDR2 is YYEEEE.

For this clone: The CDR3 end lies 3 residues beyond the end of the read and is filled in from the germline J gene. This sequence joins TRBV5-1 and TRBJ2-7; TRBD2 agrees at 11 bases. The length of the CDR3 is 16 residues. V lost 1 base to trimming and J lost 1 base; unmatched junction nucleotides: 4. Germline V gene lookup returns CDR1 SGHRS and CDR2 YFSETQ. The CDR3 bases that were read are TGCGCCAGCAGCTTGCCCCTAGCGGGAGGATCCTACGAG. Its protein is CASSLPLAGGSYE. The CDR3 in its entirety is CASSLPLAGGSYEQYF.

On this clone: The read gets to within 3 residues of the CDR3 end, and the germline J gene fills in the rest. This chain connects TRBV19 to TRBJ1-1, with a weak D call TRBD1 (6 bases). The CDR3 covers 13 residues. From germline, CDR1 is LNHDA and CDR2 SQIVND (reference sequence). Trimming cost V 3 bases and J 4 bases, with 9 bases left between them. CDR3 protein: CASSMTRGTEAFF. The CDR3 DNA, read in part, is TGTGCCAGTAGTATGACCAGGGGCACTGAA. Based on the CDR3 plus reference TRBV19 and TRBJ1-1, the full variable domain is DGGITQSPKYLFRKEGQNVTLSCEQNLNHDAMYWYRQDPGQGLRLIYYSQIVNDFQKGDIAEGYSVSREKKESFPLTVTSAQKNPTAFYLCASSMTRGTEAFFGQGTRLTVV.

Details on this clone: The sequenced fragment ends 3 residues before the CDR3 boundary, so the rest is inferred from the germline J gene. This chain links TRBV20-1 with TRBJ2-5; 11 bases line up with TRBD2. There are 19 residues in the CDR3. V dropped 6 bases and J dropped 7; count of bases not matched to a gene: 25. Germline assignment: CDR1 DFQATT and CDR2 SNEGSKA (reference sequence). The CDR3 sequence: CSATSGGSEVAGGFGTQYF. The DNA read from the CDR3 is TGCAGTGCCACCTCGGGGGGAAGTGAGGTAGCGGGAGGGTTCGGGACC.

A note on this clone: The CDR3 end lies 3 residues beyond the end of the read and is filled in from the germline J gene. The rearrangement joins TRBV20-1 to TRBJ1-4; D unresolved. The CDR3 consists of 14 residues. Germline assignment: CDR1 DFQATT and CDR2 SNEGSKA (reference sequence). Trimming stripped 0 bases from V and 8 bases from J, with 13 bases between. Partial CDR3 DNA: TGCAGTGCTAGAGACATTGTTAGAGGGGAAAAA. Protein product: CSARDIVRGEK. The complete CDR3 reads CSARDIVRGEKLFF.

Comment on this clone: The sequence runs out 3 residues before the end of the CDR3; the remainder is reconstructed from the germline J gene. This rearrangement joins TRBV20-1 to TRBJ1-1, with 8 nucleotides matching TRBD1. V lost 6 bases to trimming and J lost 4 bases; unmatched junction nucleotides: 7. CDR1 is DFQATT, CDR2 SNEGSKA, per germline (reference sequence). The CDR3 loop spans 13 amino acids. This CDR3 is CSARTGSSTEAFF. The DNA read from the CDR3 is TGCAGTGCCCGGACAGGGTCGAGCACTGAA.

Regarding this clone: The read ends 3 residues before the CDR3 terminus; that terminus is restored from the germline J gene. This chain joins TRBV11-2 and TRBJ2-7; 9 bases align to TRBD1. Germline CDR1 SGHAT, CDR2 FQNNGV. The V and J ends lost 5 bases and 3 bases, in that order; junction bases with no gene match: 8. The CDR3 is 15 residues long. CDR3 bases read: TGTGCCAGCAGCCCCCGGGACAGGGTGGGCTACGAG. It translates to CASSPRDRVGYE. The CDR3 in full is CASSPRDRVGYEQYF.

As regards this clone: Sequencing ends 3 residues short of the CDR3 end; the germline J gene provides the rest. V usage is TRBV19 and J usage is TRBJ1-5; no reliable D call. Between the trimmed V and J ends, which lost 6 bases and 8 bases, there was a span of 20 bases. CDR1 LNHDA and CDR2 SQIVND come from the germline V gene (reference sequence). This CDR3 has 15 amino acids. The DNA read from the CDR3 is TGTGCCAGTAGCCGACCCCCGCAGGCCGGGGAGCCC. Translation: CASSRPPQAGEP. The entire CDR3 sequence reads CASSRPPQAGEPQHF.

About this clone itself: The missing CDR3 end, 3 residues past where the read stops, is filled in from the germline J gene. The chain recombines TRBV6-2 or TRBV6-3 with TRBJ1-6, with D hard to call. Looked up from germline, CDR1 is MNHEY and CDR2 is SVGEGT. The CDR3 is 13 residues long. Between the trimmed V and J ends, which lost 2 bases and 5 bases, there was a span of 4 bases. The CDR3 region is CASSYRNNSPLHF. CDR3 DNA, as far as it was read: TGTGCCAGCAGTTACCGTAATAATTCACCC.

For this clone: With the read ending 3 residues before the CDR3 end, the germline J gene is used to fill in that end. V usage is TRBV7-2 and J usage is TRBJ2-3, with D tentatively TRBD1 (6 bases). The germline V gene has CDR1 SGHTA and CDR2 FQGNSA. V was pared by 7 bases and J by 2 bases, with 13 bases between. This CDR3 spans 14 amino acids. The sequenced CDR3 bases are TGTGCCAGCATCCCGGGACAAAACACAGATACG. It is translated as CASIPGQNTDT. The entire CDR3 protein reads CASIPGQNTDTQYF.

As to this clone: The read is 3 residues too short to cover the CDR3 end, so that end is filled in from the germline J gene. The chain couples TRBV20-1 to TRBJ1-1; perhaps TRBD1 as D (5 bases). The CDR3 has 14 residues. Trimming took off 5 bases at V and 1 base at J, with 14 bases between the two ends. Germline lookup yields CDR1 DFQATT and CDR2 SNEGSKA (reference sequence). CDR3 DNA, as far as it was read: TGCAGTGCTCCACCCGCCCAGGGGAACACTGAA. It yields the protein CSAPPAQGNTE. The whole CDR3 region reads CSAPPAQGNTEAFF.

Remarks on this clone: The read gets to within 3 residues of the CDR3 end, and the germline J gene fills in the rest. The chain combines TRBV5-1 with TRBJ2-5, with D perhaps matching TRBD2 (6 bases). The CDR3 is made up of 16 amino acids. Trimming left V 0 bases short and J 1 base short, with 13 bases between. Germline V gene lookup returns CDR1 SGHRS and CDR2 YFSETQ. The sequenced part of the CDR3 DNA is TGCGCCAGCAGCTTGGTTCCCGGGGGTATCCAAGAGACC. Amino acids: CASSLVPGGIQET. The full CDR3 protein is CASSLVPGGIQETQYF.

As concerns this clone: The read stops 3 residues short of the end of the CDR3; the missing end is completed from the germline J gene. V is TRBV30 and J is TRBJ1-6; D gene unclear. CDR3 size: 12 residues. Trimming removed 1 base from V and 10 bases from J, with 8 bases in between. Germline CDR1 is GTSNPN and CDR2 is SVGIG (reference sequence). The covered CDR3 bases are TGTGCCTGGAGTGCTCCTCTATCACCC. As protein: CAWSAPLSP. The whole CDR3 protein reads CAWSAPLSPLHF.

For this clone: The DNA ends 3 residues before the CDR3 does, and the rest of the CDR3 is filled in from the germline J gene. V gene TRBV7-2 combines with J gene TRBJ2-1, with TRBD1 identical over 8 bases. V lost 2 bases, J lost 4 bases, and 4 bases stayed unmatched. This CDR3 spans 15 amino acids. CDR1 and CDR2 (germline): SGHTA, FQGNSA. The chain's CDR3 is CASSLRDRRYNEQFF. The CDR3 DNA, read in part, is TGTGCCAGCAGCTTAAGGGACAGGAGATACAATGAG.

Comments on this clone: Read sequence stops 3 residues before the CDR3 end, and the germline J gene provides the missing end. The chain joins TRBV29-1 to TRBJ2-1, with TRBD2 matching 7 bases. V dropped 7 bases and J dropped 5; count of bases not matched to a gene: 8. The germline CDR1 and CDR2 sequences are SQVTM and ANQGSEA. CDR3 length: 13 residues. The CDR3 here is CSALRGLNNEQFF. CDR3 DNA (partial): TGCAGCGCCTTGAGGGGACTAAACAATGAG.

Incomplete CDR3 DNA: TGCGCCAGCAGCTTAGGGACAGTAAGCACAGATACG. Protein product: CASSLGTVSTDT. The complete CDR3 protein is CASSLGTVSTDTQYF. The chain joins TRBV5-1 to TRBJ2-3; 7 bases agree with TRBD1. The read terminates 3 residues before the CDR3 end, so the remaining end is supplied by the germline J gene. V was pared by 2 bases and J by 0 bases, with 3 bases of the junction left unmatched. CDR1 SGHRS and CDR2 YFSETQ come from the germline V gene. The CDR3 totals 15 residues.

A note on this clone: The read halts 3 residues ahead of the CDR3 end, with the missing end drawn from the germline J gene. The rearrangement links TRBV20-1 to TRBJ2-7; D gene uncertain. This CDR3 has 12 residues. Germline V gene data show CDR1 as DFQATT and CDR2 as SNEGSKA (reference sequence). V was shortened by 6 bases and J by 5 bases, with 14 bases between the two germline ends. The sequenced CDR3 bases are TGCAGTGCCCTGGTAGAGAACCACGAG. The encoded protein is CSALVENHE. The CDR3, in full, reads CSALVENHEQYF.

Notes on this clone: The read ends 3 residues early relative to the CDR3; the germline J gene fills the gap. The chain has TRBV20-1 and TRBJ1-6; tentative D call: TRBD1 (5 bases). The CDR3 extends over 15 amino acids. From germline, CDR1 is DFQATT and CDR2 SNEGSKA (reference sequence). V was shortened by 5 bases and J by 8 bases, with 19 bases between the two germline ends. Incomplete CDR3 DNA: TGCAGTGCTCATCAGGGTTTGCGGCAATATTCACCC. This gives the protein CSAHQGLRQYSP. The whole CDR3 sequence reads CSAHQGLRQYSPLHF.

In regard to this clone: The read finishes 3 residues shy of the CDR3 end, and the germline J gene is used to complete it. The chain has TRBV2 and TRBJ1-1; the D is unclear. The CDR3 loop spans 13 amino acids. Trimming cost V 6 bases and J 0 bases, with 8 bases left between them. Germline CDR1 SNHLY, CDR2 FYNNEI. This CDR3 is CASRYNLNTEAFF. The CDR3 DNA, read in part, is TGTGCCAGCAGGTACAACCTGAACACTGAA.

As concerns this clone: From the germline J gene comes the end of the CDR3, since the read stops 3 residues before it. V gene TRBV28 combines with J gene TRBJ2-1; 7 nucleotides line up with TRBD1. Germline CDR1 and CDR2: MDHEN and SYDVKM. This CDR3 is 14 amino acids long. V shed 1 base, J shed 5 bases, and the junction held 2 bases outside the gene matches. The CDR3 here is CASSLLTGNNEQFF. CDR3 bases read: TGTGCCAGCAGTTTATTGACAGGGAACAATGAG.

Concerning this clone itself: Read coverage stops 3 residues before the CDR3 terminus; the germline J gene supplies the remainder. The chain links TRBV12-3 or TRBV12-4 to TRBJ2-5, with 10 bases that match TRBD1. The CDR3 totals 15 residues. Losses at the gene ends were 4 bases for V and 5 bases for J; bases not matched to a gene: 7. The sequenced CDR3 bases are TGTGCCAGCAGTTCTGGGACAGGGGTTATGGAGACC. It translates to CASSSGTGVMET. The CDR3 as a whole reads CASSSGTGVMETQYF.

As for this clone: The read terminates 3 residues ahead of where the CDR3 ends, so the germline J gene completes it. The chain recombines TRBV20-1 with TRBJ1-1, with D possibly matching TRBD1 (6 bases). The CDR3 is made up of 11 amino acids. Germline-derived CDR1 and CDR2 are DFQATT and SNEGSKA (reference sequence). The sequenced CDR3 bases are TGCAGTGCTAGACATCGGGACACC. As protein: CSARHRDT. The full CDR3 reads CSARHRDTAFF.

On this clone itself: With the read ending 3 residues before the CDR3 end, the germline J gene is used to fill in that end. The chain recombines TRBV29-1 with TRBJ2-1, with D maybe TRBD2 (7 bases). This CDR3 comprises 16 residues. CDR1 and CDR2 (germline): SQVTM, ANQGSEA. V lost 1 base to trimming and J lost 6 bases, with 19 bases between them. The CDR3 sequence is CSVEAGGRAAPNEQFF. Partial CDR3 DNA: TGCAGCGTTGAAGCGGGGGGCCGAGCTGCCCCCAATGAG.